This T cell receptor beta chain was found in a study of blood T cell repertoires in COVID-19. The germline V gene encodes CDR1 MNHEY and CDR2 SMNVEV (reference sequence). V lost 5 bases to trimming and J lost 7 bases, with 15 bases between them. The length of the CDR3 is 14 residues. Original processing methods: Amplifying reference gene primers gave estimates of nucleated cell counts. Some clones are missing from TCRdb's copy, which holds only in-frame ones; the method was immunoSEQ multiplex PCR. V and J calls and clone size are given by that table; D and trimming were obtained from the DNA. The sample comprises roughly 74,000 clones, roughly 86% of which are singletons, and 30% to 45% rests with the top ten.

Sample: peripheral blood. This TCR came from a man in his 70s with acute or convalescent COVID-19. V gene TRBV27 combines with J gene TRBJ2-1; D is possibly TRBD1 (6 bases). Written as DNA, the CDR3 is TGTGCCAGCAGTATTCTAGGGGGACGGAATGAGCAGTTCTTC. Translation: CASSILGGRNEQFF.